The rows below give T cell receptor beta chains drawn from one sample of a study of T cell repertoires in cytomegalovirus infection. TCRdb reprocessed the reads via MiXCR and lists one record per CDR3 protein. The sample holds approximately 990,000 distinct CDR3 sequences, about 33% seen once. Antigens for these TCRs are unknown. The sample was cultured CD8+ T cells from PBMCs, taken from culture after CMV antigen stimulation. The receptors were gathered from a human donor in good health (CMV status not recorded). Some clones in this sample may be carry-over from other donors' samples. Both conserved end residues are part of each CDR3. Fields, in order: clone size, D gene, CDR3 length, V gene, J gene, CDR3 DNA, CDR3 protein. D genes are given only for firm matches. The size entry is marked missing in some rows and otherwise reads once, few, many or a size class.

clone_size: NA
d_call: NA
cdr3_length: 16
v_call: TRBV27
j_call: TRBJ2-1
cdr3_nt: TGTGCCAGCAGTTGGGGCCCTAGCCTATCCTACAATGAGCAGTTCTTC
cdr3_aa: CASSWGPSLSYNEQFF

clone_size: NA
d_call: NA
cdr3_length: 17
v_call: TRBV4-1
j_call: TRBJ2-1
cdr3_nt: TGCGCCAGCAGCCAAGTTGGAGGGGATGGCTCCTACAATGAGCAGTTCTTC
cdr3_aa: CASSQVGGDGSYNEQFF

clone_size: few
d_call: NA
cdr3_length: 14
v_call: TRBV27
j_call: TRBJ1-6
cdr3_nt: TGTGCCAGCAGTTTCGGCGCCTTTAATTCACCCCTCCACTTT
cdr3_aa: CASSFGAFNSPLHF

clone_size: NA
d_call: NA
cdr3_length: 12
v_call: TRBV6-5
j_call: TRBJ2-7
cdr3_nt: TGTGCCAGCAGTTACACCGGCAACGAGCAGTACTTC
cdr3_aa: CASSYTGNEQYF

clone_size: NA
d_call: NA
cdr3_length: 15
v_call: TRBV14
j_call: TRBJ2-3
cdr3_nt: TGTGCCAGCAGCCAGGTCAGGGGATATCCAGATACGCAGTATTTT
cdr3_aa: CASSQVRGYPDTQYF

clone_size: few
d_call: TRBD1
cdr3_length: 15
v_call: TRBV12-3/TRBV12-4
j_call: TRBJ1-6
cdr3_nt: TGTGCCAGCAGTCCGACCGGACAGGGTTGGTCACCCCTCCACTTT
cdr3_aa: CASSPTGQGWSPLHF

clone_size: few
d_call: NA
cdr3_length: 15
v_call: TRBV27
j_call: TRBJ1-1
cdr3_nt: TGTGCCAGCAGTTTATCCCCGGGAATCAACACTGAAGCTTTCTTT
cdr3_aa: CASSLSPGINTEAFF

clone_size: NA
d_call: NA
cdr3_length: 15
v_call: TRBV5-1
j_call: TRBJ2-3
cdr3_nt: TGCGCCAGCAGCTTCAGGGGTATGGGGGAAGATACGCAGTATTTT
cdr3_aa: CASSFRGMGEDTQYF

clone_size: few
d_call: NA
cdr3_length: 16
v_call: TRBV7-9
j_call: TRBJ1-2
cdr3_nt: TGTGCCAGCAGCTCAAGTCCGGGACCGCCACCCTATGGCTACACCTTC
cdr3_aa: CASSSSPGPPPYGYTF

clone_size: NA
d_call: TRBD2
cdr3_length: 16
v_call: TRBV15
j_call: TRBJ2-1
cdr3_nt: TGTGCCACCAGCAGGATGCCAGCGGGGGGGCGCGTTGAGCAGTTCTTC
cdr3_aa: CATSRMPAGGRVEQFF

clone_size: NA
d_call: NA
cdr3_length: 14
v_call: TRBV11-2
j_call: TRBJ2-2
cdr3_nt: TGTGCCAGCAGCTTAGGGCGGGGTCCCGGGGAGCCGTTTTTT
cdr3_aa: CASSLGRGPGEPFF

clone_size: NA
d_call: TRBD1
cdr3_length: 16
v_call: TRBV6-8
j_call: TRBJ2-7
cdr3_nt: TGTGCCAGCAGTGCAAGAACAGGGGGGACCGCCTACGAGCAGTACTTC
cdr3_aa: CASSARTGGTAYEQYF

clone_size: NA
d_call: TRBD2
cdr3_length: 17
v_call: TRBV27
j_call: TRBJ2-1
cdr3_nt: TGTGCCAGCGGAAATCTCGGACTAGCGGGGACCTACAATGAGCAGTTCTTC
cdr3_aa: CASGNLGLAGTYNEQFF

clone_size: NA
d_call: NA
cdr3_length: 15
v_call: TRBV6-5
j_call: TRBJ1-1
cdr3_nt: TGTGCCAGCACCTCGGGGCCCGGGGGGATGGCTGAAGCTTTCTTT
cdr3_aa: CASTSGPGGMAEAFF

clone_size: few
d_call: NA
cdr3_length: 15
v_call: TRBV4-1
j_call: TRBJ1-5
cdr3_nt: TGCGCCAGCAGCCAAGGGCTAGGGAGGAATCAGCCCCAGCATTTT
cdr3_aa: CASSQGLGRNQPQHF

clone_size: NA
d_call: TRBD2
cdr3_length: 16
v_call: TRBV7-7
j_call: TRBJ2-1
cdr3_nt: TGTGCTAGCAGCCCGAGACTAGCGGGGGGTTACAATGAGCAGTTCTTC
cdr3_aa: CASSPRLAGGYNEQFF

clone_size: NA
d_call: NA
cdr3_length: 13
v_call: TRBV2
j_call: TRBJ1-2
cdr3_nt: TGTGCCAGCATGGGCAGGAGACTACATGGCTACACCTTC
cdr3_aa: CASMGRRLHGYTF